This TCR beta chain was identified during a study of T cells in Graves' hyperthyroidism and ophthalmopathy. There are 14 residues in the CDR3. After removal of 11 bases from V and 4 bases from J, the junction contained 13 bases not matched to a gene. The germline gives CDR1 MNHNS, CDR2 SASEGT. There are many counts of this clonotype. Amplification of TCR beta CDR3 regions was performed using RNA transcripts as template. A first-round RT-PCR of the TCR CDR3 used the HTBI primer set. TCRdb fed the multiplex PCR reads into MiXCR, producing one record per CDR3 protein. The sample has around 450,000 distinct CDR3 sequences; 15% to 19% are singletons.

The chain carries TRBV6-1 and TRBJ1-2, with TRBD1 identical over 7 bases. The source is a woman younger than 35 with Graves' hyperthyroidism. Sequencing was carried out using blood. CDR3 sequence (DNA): TGTGCCGGCGGGCTCATCCCAGGGGGCTATGGCTACACCTTC. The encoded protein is CAGGLIPGGYGYTF.